Shown below are 28 T cell receptor beta chains from a single sample sequenced in a study of T cells in Graves' hyperthyroidism and ophthalmopathy. Researchers amplified the TCR beta CDR3 regions from RNA transcripts. A set of HTBI primers served as the primers for a first-round RT-PCR of the TCR CDR3. TCRdb passed the multiplex PCR reads through MiXCR, listing each CDR3 protein once. In the table there are 250,000 to 350,000 distinct CDR3 sequences, about 15% of which are singletons. The sample taken for sequencing was blood. The receptors shown here come from a woman aged 60-75 years with Graves' ophthalmopathy.

This clonotype was counted many times. The J gene is TRBJ1-1, the V gene TRBV2; no firm D call. Germline CDR1 SNHLY, CDR2 FYNNEI. V lost 4 bases, J lost 3 bases, and 12 bases lay in between. The CDR3 extends over 14 amino acids. DNA of the CDR3: TGTGCCAGCAGTGTACGGTTTGGGTACACTGAAGCTTTCTTT. Translated, it gives CASSVRFGYTEAFF.

This clonotype appeared many times. The chain recombines TRBV2 with TRBJ1-5, with D possibly being TRBD1 (6 bases). CDR1 is SNHLY and CDR2 is FYNNEI in the germline V gene. V gave up 8 bases and J gave up 4 bases, with 12 bases separating them. This CDR3 is built from 13 residues. CDR3 coding DNA: TGTGCCAGCGGGGGCGCGACAAATCAGCCCCAGCATTTT. The encoded protein is CASGGATNQPQHF.

This clonotype was seen a handful of times. This could be a read error, since a much larger clone is one nucleotide away. The chain employs TRBV7-2 and TRBJ1-2; possibly TRBD1 for D (5 bases). CDR3 size: 13 residues. Germline CDR1 SGHTA, CDR2 FQGNSA. CDR3 sequence reads: CASGLGSGRGYTF. In DNA form, the CDR3 reads TGTGCCAGCGGCTTAGGTTCAGGGAGAGGCTACACCTTC. The complete variable domain, with remaining parts taken from reference TRBV7-2 and TRBJ1-2, reads GAGVSQSPSNKVTEKGKDVELRCDPISGHTALYWYRQSLGQGLEFLIYFQGNSAPDKSGLPSDRFSAERTGGSVSTLTIQRTQQEDSAVYLCASGLGSGRGYTFGSGTRLTVV.

In its sample, this clonotype was seen a few times. V is TRBV18 and J is TRBJ2-2; 8 nucleotides align to TRBD1. The CDR3 covers 15 residues. Trimming took 3 bases from V and 5 from J; bases not matched to a gene: 5. Germline V gene lookup returns CDR1 KGHSH and CDR2 LQKENI. CDR3 protein: CASSPQGARTGELFF. In nucleotides, the CDR3 is TGTGCCAGCTCACCCCAGGGGGCAAGGACCGGGGAGCTGTTTTTT.

The chain is built from TRBV19 and TRBJ2-1; D might be TRBD1 (5 bases). V was pared by 1 base and J by 9 bases, with 13 bases between. Per the germline V gene, CDR1 is LNHDA and CDR2 is SQIVND (reference sequence). CDR3 size: 14 residues. The chain's CDR3 is CASSIGRDLGEQFF. The CDR3 region has the DNA TGTGCCAGTAGTATAGGCAGGGATTTAGGTGAGCAGTTCTTC.

This clonotype was counted ten times or more. The chain couples TRBV30 to TRBJ2-7; 10 nucleotides match TRBD1. V lost 5 bases, J lost 6 bases, and 7 bases stayed unmatched. Germline-derived CDR1 and CDR2 are GTSNPN and SVGIG (reference sequence). This CDR3 spans 13 amino acids. This CDR3 reads CAWARQGAGEQYF. In nucleotides, the CDR3 is TGTGCCTGGGCTCGACAGGGGGCGGGCGAGCAGTACTTC.

This clonotype occurred a few times. The chain has TRBV10-3 and TRBJ2-3; D remains unclear. This CDR3 has 14 amino acids. The germline CDR1 and CDR2 sequences are ENHRY and SYGVKD. With 11 bases removed from V and 8 bases from J, the gap between germline ends came to 23 bases. CDR3 protein: CASLDLQDSGTQYF. The CDR3 region has the DNA TGTGCCTCCCTCGACCTTCAGGATTCGGGTACGCAGTATTTT.

As concerns this clonotype: At one end the junction does not follow the germline gene, possibly because of a read error. The V and J genes are TRBV7-2 and TRBJ2-3, with no clear D. This CDR3 comprises 14 residues. Germline CDR1 and CDR2: SGHTA and FQGNSA. CDR3 sequence: CAGSLSGFTDTQYF. CDR3 coding DNA: TGTGCCGGCAGCTTATCTGGATTCACAGATACGCAGTATTTT.

Ten or more counts support this clonotype. This chain connects TRBV4-3 to TRBJ2-3, with D tentatively TRBD2 (5 bases). Germline V gene sequence: CDR1 LGHNA, CDR2 YSLEER. The CDR3 has 14 residues. Trimming left V 4 bases short and J 4 bases short, with 12 bases between. CDR3 residues: CASSLSGGSDTQYF. The CDR3 nucleotides are TGCGCCAGCAGCCTATCTGGCGGGTCAGATACGCAGTATTTT.

This clonotype was counted a few times. The chain recombines TRBV10-3 with TRBJ1-1; D might be TRBD1 (5 bases). There are 13 residues in the CDR3. Germline-derived CDR1 and CDR2 are ENHRY and SYGVKD. Trimming removed 4 bases at V and 1 base at J, with 7 bases between. The chain's CDR3 is CAISAQGNTEAFF. In DNA form, the CDR3 reads TGTGCCATCAGTGCCCAGGGGAACACTGAAGCTTTCTTT.

This clonotype was counted a few times. The V call is TRBV13, the J call TRBJ2-2, with 8 bases identical to TRBD1. The CDR3 totals 15 residues. V was pared by 8 bases and J by 7 bases, with 12 bases of the junction left unmatched. Germline CDR1 is PRHDT and CDR2 is FYEKMQ (reference sequence). The CDR3: CASGPRTGSGGELFF. The CDR3 region has the DNA TGTGCCAGCGGCCCACGGACAGGGTCGGGCGGGGAGCTGTTTTTT.

V is TRBV3-1 and J is TRBJ1-6; the match to TRBD1 covers 9 bases. The CDR3 contains 15 residues. Germline CDR1 is LGHDT and CDR2 is YNNKEL (reference sequence). V dropped 3 bases and J dropped 11; count of bases not matched to a gene: 8. The CDR3 is CASSQKQGAPPPLHF. CDR3 sequence (DNA): TGTGCCAGCAGCCAGAAACAGGGGGCCCCTCCACCCCTCCACTTT.

This clonotype showed up many times. The chain joins TRBV7-2 to TRBJ2-7; the D is unclear. This CDR3 is built from 14 residues. Germline CDR1 is SGHTA and CDR2 is FQGNSA. Trimming took off 2 bases at V and 1 base at J, with 9 bases between the two ends. CDR3 bases: TGTGCCAGCAGCTTATTTAGGGATTCCTACGAGCAGTACTTC. Its translation: CASSLFRDSYEQYF.

The chain employs TRBV20-1 and TRBJ2-2, with D perhaps being TRBD1 or TRBD2 (7 bases each). In germline, CDR1 is DFQATT, CDR2 SNEGSKA (reference sequence). Between the trimmed V and J ends, which lost 5 bases and 8 bases, there was a span of 18 bases. This CDR3 has 14 residues. CDR3 sequence reads: CSAPGGGASGELFF. For the CDR3, the DNA is TGCAGTGCTCCAGGGGGGGGGGCATCTGGGGAGCTGTTTTTT.

This clonotype was seen at least ten times. The V call is TRBV6-2 or TRBV6-3, the J call TRBJ2-2; 7 bases map to TRBD1. The V gene end was trimmed by 2 bases and the J gene end by 1 base; junction bases not matched to a gene: 4. Germline loops: CDR1 MNHEY, CDR2 SVGEGT. The CDR3 has 16 amino acids. CDR3 amino acids: CASSYPSGGNTGELFF. The CDR3 bases are TGTGCCAGCAGTTACCCCTCAGGGGGGAACACCGGGGAGCTGTTTTTT.

This clonotype was picked up many times. The rearrangement joins TRBV27 to TRBJ2-2; 10 positions agree with TRBD2. V trimming: 4 bases; J trimming: 8 bases; junction bases outside the gene matches: 13. The CDR3 has 17 amino acids. The germline V gene has CDR1 MNHEY and CDR2 SMNVEV (reference sequence). DNA for the CDR3: TGTGCCAGCAGTTACCATCGGGGGGTTAGCGGGAGGGGGGAGCTGTTTTTT. Translating it yields CASSYHRGVSGRGELFF.

Turning to this clonotype: This could be a read error, since a much larger clone is one nucleotide away. V gene TRBV7-2 combines with J gene TRBJ2-7; D ambiguous. This CDR3 is 15 amino acids long. Trimming removed 2 bases at V and 9 bases at J, with 20 bases between. Germline lookup yields CDR1 SGHTA and CDR2 FQGNSA. The CDR3 region is CASSLTPSFIHGQYF. CDR3 DNA: TGTGCCAGCAGCTTAACCCCCAGCTTTATTCACGGGCAGTACTTC.

This rearrangement joins TRBV10-3 to TRBJ2-3; D not resolved. The V end was cut by 5 bases, the J end by 3 bases, with 12 bases between. The CDR3 covers 14 residues. Germline CDR1 and CDR2: ENHRY and SYGVKD. DNA for the CDR3: TGTGCCATCAGTAACCTGAGTCCGACAGATACGCAGTATTTT. Its protein is CAISNLSPTDTQYF.

In its sample, this clonotype was seen many times. V is TRBV2 and J is TRBJ1-2; D not certain. Germline CDR1 SNHLY, CDR2 FYNNEI. The CDR3 sequence is 14 residues long. V was clipped by 6 bases and J by 6 bases, with 17 bases between them. The chain's CDR3 is CASSPEVKGNGYTF. CDR3 DNA: TGTGCCAGCAGCCCGGAGGTAAAAGGAAATGGCTACACCTTC.

This clonotype has at least ten counts. The rearrangement uses TRBV12-3 or TRBV12-4 and TRBJ2-7, with D hard to call. This CDR3 has 11 residues. Trimming took off 6 bases at V and 4 bases at J, with 7 bases between the two ends. For the CDR3, the DNA is TGTGCCAGCAGCCCAAAATACGAGCAGTACTTC. It yields the protein CASSPKYEQYF.

This clonotype was recorded at least ten times. DNA for the CDR3: TGCAGTGCTAGAGCCGTAGCGGGGACGACGCAGTATTTT. As protein: CSARAVAGTTQYF. The chain recombines TRBV20-1 with TRBJ2-3, with 8 bases fitting TRBD2. CDR3 length equals 13 residues. The ends lost 1 base at V and 9 bases at J; junction bases unmatched: 6. Germline loops: CDR1 DFQATT, CDR2 SNEGSKA (reference sequence).

V and J are TRBV20-1 and TRBJ2-7; no clear D gene. V was shortened by 0 bases and J by 4 bases, with 16 bases between the two germline ends. Germline CDR1 is DFQATT and CDR2 is SNEGSKA (reference sequence). This CDR3 contains 15 residues. The CDR3 DNA sequence: TGCAGTGCTAGAGATCCCCTGACGGCCCCATACGAGCAGTACTTC. Translating gives CSARDPLTAPYEQYF.

This clonotype was counted ten times or more. The chain recombines TRBV6-2 or TRBV6-3 with TRBJ2-5; 7 bases are shared with TRBD2. The CDR3 is made up of 17 amino acids. Germline V gives CDR1 MNHEY, CDR2 SVGEGT. The V and J ends lost 5 bases and 1 base, in that order; junction bases with no gene match: 13. The CDR3 DNA follows: TGTGCCAGCAGTCCTGGAGGAAGCGGGGCTTTCCAAGAGACCCAGTACTTC. It encodes CASSPGGSGAFQETQYF.

This clonotype was found a few times. The chain links TRBV6-5 to TRBJ1-6; 9 nucleotides match TRBD1. CDR3 length: 14 amino acids. The trim removed 2 bases at V and 9 bases at J, leaving 2 bases unmatched. The germline CDR1 and CDR2 sequences are MNHEY and SVGAGI. CDR3 nucleotides: TGTGCCAGCAGTTACCGGGACAGGGCTTCACCCCTCCACTTT. Translated, it gives CASSYRDRASPLHF.

This clonotype was counted ten times or more. This rearrangement joins TRBV20-1 to TRBJ2-7, with TRBD2 identical over 10 bases. Germline lookup yields CDR1 DFQATT and CDR2 SNEGSKA (reference sequence). The CDR3 sequence is 14 residues long. Trimming removed 4 bases from V and 5 bases from J; junction bases left unmatched: 8. CDR3: CSAKSGRAGNEQYF. DNA of the CDR3: TGCAGTGCTAAAAGCGGGAGGGCCGGGAACGAGCAGTACTTC.

The chain carries TRBV7-9 and TRBJ2-1, with TRBD2 as a possible D gene (5 bases). The CDR3 is 15 amino acids. The germline gives CDR1 SEHNR, CDR2 FQNEAQ (reference sequence). Trimming pared 6 bases from V and 0 bases from J, leaving 12 bases between. The CDR3 DNA reads TGTGCCAGCAGTGTACTAGGGAGCTCCTACAATGAGCAGTTCTTC. Protein: CASSVLGSSYNEQFF.

The sample holds a few counts of this clonotype. A read error is possible here, since a much larger clone lies one base away. The V call is TRBV5-1, the J call TRBJ1-2; no clear D. The CDR3 extends over 14 amino acids. Germline V gives CDR1 SGHRS, CDR2 YFSETQ. CDR3 coding DNA: TGCGCCAACAGCTCCCCGCCAGACTTCAATGGCTACACCTTC. Translated: CANSSPPDFNGYTF.

This clonotype was observed many times. The CDR3 bases are TGTGCCAGCAGCTTAGGGACGGTCTACGAGCAGTACTTC. It translates to CASSLGTVYEQYF. This chain connects TRBV5-6 to TRBJ2-7; D could derive from TRBD1 or TRBD2 (5 bases each). The CDR3 spans 13 residues. V lost 2 bases and J lost 3, with 9 bases in between. Per the germline V gene, CDR1 is SGHDT and CDR2 is YYEEEE.